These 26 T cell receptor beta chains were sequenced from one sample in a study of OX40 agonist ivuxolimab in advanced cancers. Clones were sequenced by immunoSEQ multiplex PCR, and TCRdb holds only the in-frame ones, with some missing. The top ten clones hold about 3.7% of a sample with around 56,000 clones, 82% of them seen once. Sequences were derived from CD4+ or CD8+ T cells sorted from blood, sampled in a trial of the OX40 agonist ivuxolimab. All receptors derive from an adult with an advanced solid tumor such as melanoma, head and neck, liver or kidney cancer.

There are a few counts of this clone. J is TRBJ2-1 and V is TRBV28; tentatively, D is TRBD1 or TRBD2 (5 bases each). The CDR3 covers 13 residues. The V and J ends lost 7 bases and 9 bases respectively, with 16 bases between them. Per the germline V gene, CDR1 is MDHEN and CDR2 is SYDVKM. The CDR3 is CASKSGGKGEQFF. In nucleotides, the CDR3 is TGTGCCAGCAAAAGTGGGGGAAAGGGTGAGCAGTTCTTC.

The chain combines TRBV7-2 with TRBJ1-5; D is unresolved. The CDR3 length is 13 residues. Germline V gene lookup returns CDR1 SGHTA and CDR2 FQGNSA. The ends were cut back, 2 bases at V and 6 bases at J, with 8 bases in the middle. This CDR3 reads CASSLFRGQPQHF. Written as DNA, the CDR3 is TGTGCCAGCAGCTTATTCCGGGGTCAGCCCCAGCATTTT.

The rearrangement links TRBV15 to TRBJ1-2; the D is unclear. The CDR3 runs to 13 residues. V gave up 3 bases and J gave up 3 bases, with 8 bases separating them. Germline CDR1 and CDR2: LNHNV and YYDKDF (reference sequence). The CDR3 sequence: CATSRGSDYGYTF. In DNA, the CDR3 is TGTGCCACCAGCAGGGGGTCCGACTATGGCTACACCTTC. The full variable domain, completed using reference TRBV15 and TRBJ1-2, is DAMVIQNPRYQVTQFGKPVTLSCSQTLNHNVMYWYQQKSSQAPKLLFHYYDKDFNNEADTPDNFQSRRPNTSFCFLDIRSPGLGDTAMYLCATSRGSDYGYTFGSGTRLTVV.

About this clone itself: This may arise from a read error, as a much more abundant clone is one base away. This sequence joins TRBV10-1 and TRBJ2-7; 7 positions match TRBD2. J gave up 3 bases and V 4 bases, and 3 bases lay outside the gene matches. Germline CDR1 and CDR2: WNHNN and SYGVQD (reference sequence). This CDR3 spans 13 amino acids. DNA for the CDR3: TGCGCCAGCAGTGGGTCGGGAGGCTACGAGCAGTACTTC. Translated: CASSGSGGYEQYF.

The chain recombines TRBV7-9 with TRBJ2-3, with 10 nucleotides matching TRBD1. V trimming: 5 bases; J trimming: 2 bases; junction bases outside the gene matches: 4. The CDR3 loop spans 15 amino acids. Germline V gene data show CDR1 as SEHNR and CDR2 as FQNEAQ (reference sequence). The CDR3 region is CASSGQGGFTDTQYF. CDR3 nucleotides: TGTGCCAGCAGCGGACAGGGGGGGTTCACAGATACGCAGTATTTT.

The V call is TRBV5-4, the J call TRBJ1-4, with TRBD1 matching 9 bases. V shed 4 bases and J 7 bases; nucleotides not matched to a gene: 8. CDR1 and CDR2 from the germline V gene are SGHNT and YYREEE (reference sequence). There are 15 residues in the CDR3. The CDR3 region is CASSATGTGPEKLFF. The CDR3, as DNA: TGTGCCAGCAGCGCCACCGGGACAGGGCCTGAAAAACTGTTTTTT.

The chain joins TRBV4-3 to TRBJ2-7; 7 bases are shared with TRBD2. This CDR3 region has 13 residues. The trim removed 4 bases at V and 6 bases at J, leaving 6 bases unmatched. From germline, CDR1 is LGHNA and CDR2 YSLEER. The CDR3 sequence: CASSRGRGGEQYF. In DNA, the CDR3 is TGCGCCAGCAGCCGGGGGAGGGGTGGCGAGCAGTACTTC.

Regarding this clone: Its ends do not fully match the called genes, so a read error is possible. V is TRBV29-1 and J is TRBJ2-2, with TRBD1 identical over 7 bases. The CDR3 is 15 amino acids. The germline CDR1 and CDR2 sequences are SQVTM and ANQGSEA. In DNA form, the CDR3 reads TGCAGCGTTGGGACAGGCCTCTTGAGACACCGGGGAGCTGTTTTT. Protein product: CSVGTGLLRHRGAVF.

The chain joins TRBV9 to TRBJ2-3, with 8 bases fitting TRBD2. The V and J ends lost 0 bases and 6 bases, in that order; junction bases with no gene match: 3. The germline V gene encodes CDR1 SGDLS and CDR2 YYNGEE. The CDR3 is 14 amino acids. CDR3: CASSVGSGGDTQYF. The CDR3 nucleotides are TGTGCCAGCAGCGTAGGATCGGGAGGGGATACGCAGTATTTT.

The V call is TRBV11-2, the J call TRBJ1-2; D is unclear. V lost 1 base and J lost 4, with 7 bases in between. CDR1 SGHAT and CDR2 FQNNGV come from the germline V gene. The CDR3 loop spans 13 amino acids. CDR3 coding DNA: TGTGCCAGCAGCTTAGGGCAGCTCTATGGCTACACCTTC. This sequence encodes CASSLGQLYGYTF.

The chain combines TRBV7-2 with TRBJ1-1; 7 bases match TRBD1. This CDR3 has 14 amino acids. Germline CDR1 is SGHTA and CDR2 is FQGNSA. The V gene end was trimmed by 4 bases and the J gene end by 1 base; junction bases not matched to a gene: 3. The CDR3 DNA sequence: TGTGCCAGCAGCTCACAGGGGAGGAACACTGAAGCTTTCTTT. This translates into CASSSQGRNTEAFF.

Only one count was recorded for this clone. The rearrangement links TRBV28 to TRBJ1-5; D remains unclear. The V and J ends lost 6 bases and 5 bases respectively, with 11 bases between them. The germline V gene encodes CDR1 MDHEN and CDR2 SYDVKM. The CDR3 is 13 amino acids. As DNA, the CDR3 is TGTGCCAGCAGATTCAGAGAATATCAGCCCCAGCATTTT. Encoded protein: CASRFREYQPQHF. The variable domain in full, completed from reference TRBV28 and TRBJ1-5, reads DVKVTQSSRYLVKRTGEKVFLECVQDMDHENMFWYRQDPGLGLRLIYFSYDVKMKEKGDIPEGYSVSREKKERFSLILESASTNQTSMYLCASRFREYQPQHFGDGTRLSIL.

CDR3 sequence reads: CASSLGGLDTDTQYF. The DNA for the CDR3 is TGTGCCAGCAGCTTAGGGGGACTAGACACAGATACGCAGTATTTT. The chain links TRBV11-2 to TRBJ2-3; 8 bases agree with TRBD2. The length of the CDR3 is 15 residues. CDR1 is SGHAT, CDR2 FQNNGV, per germline. The junction had 2 bases not matched to a gene; V was cut back by 1 base and J by 2 bases. The full variable domain, its missing parts supplied by reference TRBV11-2 and TRBJ2-3, is EAGVAQSPRYKIIEKRQSVAFWCNPISGHATLYWYQQILGQGPKLLIQFQNNGVVDDSQLPKDRFSAERLKGVDSTLKIQPAKLEDSAVYLCASSLGGLDTDTQYFGPGTRLTVL.

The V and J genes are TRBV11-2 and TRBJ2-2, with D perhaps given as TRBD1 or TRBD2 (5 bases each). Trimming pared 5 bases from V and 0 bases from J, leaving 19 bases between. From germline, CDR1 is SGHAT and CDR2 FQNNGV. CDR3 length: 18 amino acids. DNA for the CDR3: TGTGCCAGCAGCGAACCAAGCCCCGGGACCACGAACACCGGGGAGCTGTTTTTT. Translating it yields CASSEPSPGTTNTGELFF.

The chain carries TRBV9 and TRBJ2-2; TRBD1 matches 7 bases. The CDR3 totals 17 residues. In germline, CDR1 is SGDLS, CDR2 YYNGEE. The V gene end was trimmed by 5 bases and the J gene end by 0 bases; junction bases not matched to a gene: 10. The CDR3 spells CASSPDWTGPNTGELFF. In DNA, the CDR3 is TGTGCCAGCAGTCCTGATTGGACAGGTCCGAACACCGGGGAGCTGTTTTTT.

CDR3 sequence reads: CASSVRRTANEKLFF. Here the CDR3 DNA reads TGTGCCAGCAGTGTTCGACGGACAGCTAATGAAAAACTGTTTTTT. The chain uses TRBV2 and TRBJ1-4; the D gene is possibly TRBD1 (6 bases). V gave up 4 bases and J gave up 3 bases, with 12 bases separating them. The germline gives CDR1 SNHLY, CDR2 FYNNEI. This CDR3 region has 15 residues.

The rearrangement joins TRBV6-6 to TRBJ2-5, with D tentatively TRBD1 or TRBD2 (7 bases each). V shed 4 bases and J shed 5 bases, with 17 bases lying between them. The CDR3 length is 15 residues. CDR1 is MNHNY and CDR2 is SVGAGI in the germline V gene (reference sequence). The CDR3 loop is CASSFRQGGRETQYF. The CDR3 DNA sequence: TGTGCCAGCAGTTTCCGACAGGGAGGGAGGGAGACCCAGTACTTC.

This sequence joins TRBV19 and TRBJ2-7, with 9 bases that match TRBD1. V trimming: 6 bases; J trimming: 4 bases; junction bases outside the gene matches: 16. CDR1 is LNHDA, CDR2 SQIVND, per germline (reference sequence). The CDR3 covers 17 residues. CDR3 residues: CASSRLIPGQGVYEQYF. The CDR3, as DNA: TGTGCCAGTAGCCGACTTATCCCGGGACAGGGTGTATACGAGCAGTACTTC.

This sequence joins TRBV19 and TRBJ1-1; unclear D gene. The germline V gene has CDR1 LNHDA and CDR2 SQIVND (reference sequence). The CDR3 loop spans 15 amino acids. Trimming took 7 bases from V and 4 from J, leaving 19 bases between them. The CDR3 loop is CASIAHLDMSTEAFF. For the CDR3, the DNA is TGTGCCAGTATAGCCCATCTAGACATGAGCACTGAAGCTTTCTTT. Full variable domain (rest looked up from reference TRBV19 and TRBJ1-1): DGGITQSPKYLFRKEGQNVTLSCEQNLNHDAMYWYRQDPGQGLRLIYYSQIVNDFQKGDIAEGYSVSREKKESFPLTVTSAQKNPTAFYLCASIAHLDMSTEAFFGQGTRLTVV.

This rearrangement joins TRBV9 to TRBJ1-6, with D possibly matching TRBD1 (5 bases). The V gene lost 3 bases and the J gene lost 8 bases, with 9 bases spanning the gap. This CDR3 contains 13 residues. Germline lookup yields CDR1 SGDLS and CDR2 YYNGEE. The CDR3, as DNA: TGTGCCAGCAGCGAGGGACCGGATTCACCCCTCCACTTT. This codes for CASSEGPDSPLHF.

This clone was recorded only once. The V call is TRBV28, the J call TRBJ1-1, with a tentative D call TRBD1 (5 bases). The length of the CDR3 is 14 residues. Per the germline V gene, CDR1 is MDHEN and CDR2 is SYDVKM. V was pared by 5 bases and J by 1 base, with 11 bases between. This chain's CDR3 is CASSPIDRNTEAFF. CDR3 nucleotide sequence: TGTGCCAGCAGTCCGATCGACAGGAACACTGAAGCTTTCTTT.

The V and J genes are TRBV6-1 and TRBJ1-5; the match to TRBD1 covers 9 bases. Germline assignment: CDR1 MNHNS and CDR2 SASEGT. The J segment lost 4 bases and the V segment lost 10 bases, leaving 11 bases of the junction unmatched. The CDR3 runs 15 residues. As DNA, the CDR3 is TGTGCCACCAACGACGGGACAGGGAGAAATCAGCCCCAGCATTTT. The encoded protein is CATNDGTGRNQPQHF.

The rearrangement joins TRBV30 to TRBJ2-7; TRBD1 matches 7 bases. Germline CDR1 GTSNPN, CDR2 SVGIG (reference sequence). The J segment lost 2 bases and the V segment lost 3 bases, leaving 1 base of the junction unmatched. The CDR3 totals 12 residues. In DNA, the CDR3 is TGTGCCTGGAGCAGGGGGACCTACGAGCAGTACTTC. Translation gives CAWSRGTYEQYF.

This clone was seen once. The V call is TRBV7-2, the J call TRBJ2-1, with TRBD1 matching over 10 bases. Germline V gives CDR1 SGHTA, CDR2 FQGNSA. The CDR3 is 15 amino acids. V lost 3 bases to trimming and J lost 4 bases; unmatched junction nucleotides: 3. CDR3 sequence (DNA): TGTGCCAGCAGCTTCCGGGACAGGGGTTACAATGAGCAGTTCTTC. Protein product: CASSFRDRGYNEQFF.

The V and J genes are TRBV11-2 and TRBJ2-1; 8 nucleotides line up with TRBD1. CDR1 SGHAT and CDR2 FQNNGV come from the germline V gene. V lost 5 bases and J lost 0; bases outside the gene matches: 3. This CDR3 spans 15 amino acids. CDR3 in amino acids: CASSPDRGSYNEQFF. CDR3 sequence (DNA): TGTGCCAGCAGCCCTGACAGGGGCTCCTACAATGAGCAGTTCTTC.

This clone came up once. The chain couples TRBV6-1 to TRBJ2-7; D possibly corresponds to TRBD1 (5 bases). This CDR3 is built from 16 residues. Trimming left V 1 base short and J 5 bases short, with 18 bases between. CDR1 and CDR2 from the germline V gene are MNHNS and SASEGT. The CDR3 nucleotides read TGTGCCAGCAGTGAAGGTCAGGGAATTGGCTCTCACGAGCAGTACTTC. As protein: CASSEGQGIGSHEQYF.